The subject of this entry is one T cell receptor beta chain. Its antigen is unidentified. Method: immunoSEQ multiplex PCR; TCRdb's copy keeps in-frame clones and lacks some. The profile covers around 99,000 clones, with roughly 89% appearing a single time and less than 0.85% taken by the ten largest. This sample is drawn from a study of graft-versus-host responses after intestinal transplantation. Whole-study context: Anti-thymocyte globulin was used for induction in all recipients, who then took tacrolimus and steroids for approximately 3 years.

Germline trimming cut 3 bases from V and 5 bases from J; bases unmatched to any gene: 12. The CDR3 is 18 residues long. CDR1 and CDR2 from the germline V gene are ENHRY and SYGVKD. This specimen was unstimulated CD4+ T cells sorted from spleen or lymph node cells, taken before transplant. The sequence was collected from a human donor who was the organ donor for an intestinal transplant. J is TRBJ2-2 and V is TRBV10-3, with TRBD2 matching over 10 bases. DNA of the CDR3: TGTGCCATCAGTGACGCGAGCGGGGGGGCCTTTGGAACCGGGGAGCTGTTTTTT. Translation gives CAISDASGGAFGTGELFF.